This T cell receptor (beta chain) was found in a study of blood T cell repertoires in COVID-19. The sample holds a few counts of this clone. This CDR3 region has 16 residues. Looked up from germline, CDR1 is MNHEY and CDR2 is SMNVEV (reference sequence). V was cut by 2 bases and J by 2 bases, with 13 bases left in between. The data were produced by immunoSEQ multiplex PCR, yet TCRdb's version contains in-frame clones alone and is incomplete. The sample has 150,000 to 200,000 clones, 79% seen once. The clonotype comes from a man between 60 and 70 years old with active or convalescent COVID-19. The sample comprised peripheral blood. The J gene is TRBJ1-5, the V gene TRBV27; D is uncertain. The chain's CDR3 is CASSLDAGLRNQPQHF. The DNA for the CDR3 is TGTGCCAGCAGTTTAGACGCGGGGTTGCGCAATCAGCCCCAGCATTTT.